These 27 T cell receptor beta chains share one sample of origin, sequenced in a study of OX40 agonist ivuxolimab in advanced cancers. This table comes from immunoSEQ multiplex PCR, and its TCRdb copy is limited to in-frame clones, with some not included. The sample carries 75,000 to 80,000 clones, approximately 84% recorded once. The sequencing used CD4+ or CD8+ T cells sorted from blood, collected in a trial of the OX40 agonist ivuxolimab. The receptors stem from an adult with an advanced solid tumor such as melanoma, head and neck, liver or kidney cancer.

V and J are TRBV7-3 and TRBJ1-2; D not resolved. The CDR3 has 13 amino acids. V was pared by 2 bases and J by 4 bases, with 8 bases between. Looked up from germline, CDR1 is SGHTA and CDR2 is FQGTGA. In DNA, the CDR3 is TGTGCCAGCAGCTTACCAGCCGGCTATGGCTACACCTTC. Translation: CASSLPAGYGYTF.

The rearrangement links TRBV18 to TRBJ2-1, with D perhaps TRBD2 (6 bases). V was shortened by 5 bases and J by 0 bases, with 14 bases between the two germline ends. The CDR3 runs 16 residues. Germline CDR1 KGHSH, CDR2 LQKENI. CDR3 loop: CASSSPAGSSYNEQFF. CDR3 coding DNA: TGTGCCAGCTCATCCCCGGCGGGGAGCTCCTACAATGAGCAGTTCTTC.

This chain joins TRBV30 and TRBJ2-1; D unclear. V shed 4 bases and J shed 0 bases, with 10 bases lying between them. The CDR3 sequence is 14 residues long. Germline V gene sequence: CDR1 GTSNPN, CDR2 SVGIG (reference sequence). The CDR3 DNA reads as TGTGCCTGGAAAGGAGACAACTCCTACAATGAGCAGTTCTTC. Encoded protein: CAWKGDNSYNEQFF.

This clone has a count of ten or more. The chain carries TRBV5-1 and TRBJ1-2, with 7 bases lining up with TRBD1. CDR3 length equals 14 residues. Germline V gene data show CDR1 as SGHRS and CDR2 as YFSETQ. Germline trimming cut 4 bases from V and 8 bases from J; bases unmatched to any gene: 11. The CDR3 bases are TGCGCCAGCAGCCCCCAAGGACAGGAGGACGGCTACACCTTC. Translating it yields CASSPQGQEDGYTF.

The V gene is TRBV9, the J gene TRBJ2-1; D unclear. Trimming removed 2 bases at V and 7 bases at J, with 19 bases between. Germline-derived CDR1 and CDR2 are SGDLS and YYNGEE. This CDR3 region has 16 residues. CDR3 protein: CASSVFGLPTKNEQFF. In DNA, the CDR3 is TGTGCCAGCAGCGTTTTCGGCTTACCGACGAAAAATGAGCAGTTCTTC.

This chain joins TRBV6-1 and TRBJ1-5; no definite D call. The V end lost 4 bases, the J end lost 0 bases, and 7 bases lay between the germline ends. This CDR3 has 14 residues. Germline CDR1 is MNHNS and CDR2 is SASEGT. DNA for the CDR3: TGTGCCAGCAGTGGCAGTACTAGCAATCAGCCCCAGCATTTT. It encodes CASSGSTSNQPQHF.

The CDR3 DNA is TGCAGCCCCTCGAATGAGCAGTTCTTC. This sequence encodes CSPSNEQFF. The rearrangement links TRBV20-1 to TRBJ2-1; the D is unclear. The CDR3 extends over 9 amino acids. CDR1 is DFQATT and CDR2 is SNEGSKA in the germline V gene (reference sequence).

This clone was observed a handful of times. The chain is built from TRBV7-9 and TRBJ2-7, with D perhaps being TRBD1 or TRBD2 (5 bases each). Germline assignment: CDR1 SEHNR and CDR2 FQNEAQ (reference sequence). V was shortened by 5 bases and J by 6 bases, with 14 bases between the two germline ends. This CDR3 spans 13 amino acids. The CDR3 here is CASSLGDRLEQYF. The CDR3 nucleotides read TGTGCCAGCAGCCTAGGGGACCGCCTCGAGCAGTACTTC.

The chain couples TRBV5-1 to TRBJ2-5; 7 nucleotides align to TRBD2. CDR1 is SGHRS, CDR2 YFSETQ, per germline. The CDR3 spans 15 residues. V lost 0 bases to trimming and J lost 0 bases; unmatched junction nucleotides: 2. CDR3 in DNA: TGCGCCAGCAGCTTGGGGGCGGGAGACCAAGAGACCCAGTACTTC. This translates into CASSLGAGDQETQYF.

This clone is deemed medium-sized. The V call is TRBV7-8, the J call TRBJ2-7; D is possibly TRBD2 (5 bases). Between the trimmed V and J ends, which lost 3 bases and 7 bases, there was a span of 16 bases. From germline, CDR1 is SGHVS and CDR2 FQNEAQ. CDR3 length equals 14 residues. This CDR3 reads CASSLNSIPGEQYF. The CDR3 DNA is TGTGCCAGCAGCTTGAATTCTATTCCGGGGGAGCAGTACTTC.

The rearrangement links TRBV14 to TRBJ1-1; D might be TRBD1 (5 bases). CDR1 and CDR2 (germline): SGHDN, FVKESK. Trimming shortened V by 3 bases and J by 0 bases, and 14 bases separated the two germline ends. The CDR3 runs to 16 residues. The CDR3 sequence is CASSHYRMSMNTEAFF. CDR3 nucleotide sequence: TGTGCCAGCAGCCATTACAGGATGAGCATGAACACTGAAGCTTTCTTT.

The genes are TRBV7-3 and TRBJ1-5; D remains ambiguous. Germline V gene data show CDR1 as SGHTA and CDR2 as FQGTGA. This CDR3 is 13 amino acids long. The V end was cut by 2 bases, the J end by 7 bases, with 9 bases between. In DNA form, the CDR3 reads TGTGCCAGCAGCTTACGAATAGGCCAGCCCCAGCATTTT. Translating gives CASSLRIGQPQHF.

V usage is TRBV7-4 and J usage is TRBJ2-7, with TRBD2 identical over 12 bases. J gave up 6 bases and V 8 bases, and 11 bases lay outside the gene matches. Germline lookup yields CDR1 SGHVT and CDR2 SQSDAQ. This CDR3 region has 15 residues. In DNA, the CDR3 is TGTGCCAGCCACCGGCCGACTAGCGGGAGTATCGAGCAGTACTTC. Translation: CASHRPTSGSIEQYF.

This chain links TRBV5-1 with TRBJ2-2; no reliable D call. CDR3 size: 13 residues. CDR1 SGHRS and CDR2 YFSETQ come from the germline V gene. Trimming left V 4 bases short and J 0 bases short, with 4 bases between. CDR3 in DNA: TGCGCCAGCAGCGTTTCGAACACCGGGGAGCTGTTTTTT. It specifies CASSVSNTGELFF.

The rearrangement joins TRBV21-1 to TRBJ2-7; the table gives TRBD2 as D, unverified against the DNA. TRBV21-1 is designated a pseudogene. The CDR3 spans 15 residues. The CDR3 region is CASSKVAVLYYEQYF. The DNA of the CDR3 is TGTGCCAGCAGCAAAGTTGCCGTACTCTACTACGAGCAGTACTTC.

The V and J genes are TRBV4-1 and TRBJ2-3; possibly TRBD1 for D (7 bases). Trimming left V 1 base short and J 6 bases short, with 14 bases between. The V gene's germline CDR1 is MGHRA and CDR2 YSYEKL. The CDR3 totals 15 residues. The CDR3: CASSQGRGPRDTQYF. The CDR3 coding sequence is TGCGCCAGCAGCCAAGGGAGGGGGCCGCGGGATACGCAGTATTTT.

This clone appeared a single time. The CDR3 reads CASSLDRNTEAFF. The CDR3 bases are TGTGCCAGTAGTCTGGATAGGAACACTGAAGCTTTCTTT. The V gene is TRBV19, the J gene TRBJ1-1; D is ambiguous. Germline V gives CDR1 LNHDA, CDR2 SQIVND (reference sequence). The germline V and J ends were trimmed by 5 bases and 1 base, with 8 bases remaining between them. This CDR3 contains 13 residues.

CDR3 sequence (DNA): TGCGCCAGCAGCCAAGAGGGGACTAGCGGGAGTCTCGACGAGCAGTACTTC. Its protein product is CASSQEGTSGSLDEQYF. The rearrangement links TRBV4-1 to TRBJ2-7; 14 nucleotides match TRBD2. The CDR3 spans 17 residues. Trimming took 0 bases from V and 5 from J; bases not matched to a gene: 6. The germline CDR1 and CDR2 sequences are MGHRA and YSYEKL.

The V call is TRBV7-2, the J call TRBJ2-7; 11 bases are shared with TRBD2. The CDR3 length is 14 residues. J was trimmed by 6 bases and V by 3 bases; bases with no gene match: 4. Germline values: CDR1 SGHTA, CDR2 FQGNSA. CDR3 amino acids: CASSFSGRELEQYF. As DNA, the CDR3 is TGTGCCAGCAGCTTTAGCGGGAGGGAGCTCGAGCAGTACTTC.

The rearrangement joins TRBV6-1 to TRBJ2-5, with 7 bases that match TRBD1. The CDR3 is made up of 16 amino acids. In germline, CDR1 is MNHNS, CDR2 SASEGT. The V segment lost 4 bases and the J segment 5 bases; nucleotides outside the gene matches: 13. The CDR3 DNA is TGTGCCAGCAGTGCACGGGGAACAGGGGTTTGGGAGACCCAGTACTTC. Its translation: CASSARGTGVWETQYF.

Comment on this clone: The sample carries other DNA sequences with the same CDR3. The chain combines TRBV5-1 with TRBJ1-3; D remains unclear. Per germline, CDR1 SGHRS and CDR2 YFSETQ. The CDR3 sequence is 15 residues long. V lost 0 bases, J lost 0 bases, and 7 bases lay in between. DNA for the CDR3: TGCGCCAGCAGCTTGGCCGGGGACTCTGGAAACACCATATATTTT. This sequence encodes CASSLAGDSGNTIYF.

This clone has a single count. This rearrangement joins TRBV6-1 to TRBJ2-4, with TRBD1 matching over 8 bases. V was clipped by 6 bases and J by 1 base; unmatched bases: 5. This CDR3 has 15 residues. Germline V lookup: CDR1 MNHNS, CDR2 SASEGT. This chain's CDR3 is CASSDRGFAKNIQYF. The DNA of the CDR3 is TGTGCCAGCAGCGACAGGGGTTTCGCCAAAAACATTCAGTACTTC.

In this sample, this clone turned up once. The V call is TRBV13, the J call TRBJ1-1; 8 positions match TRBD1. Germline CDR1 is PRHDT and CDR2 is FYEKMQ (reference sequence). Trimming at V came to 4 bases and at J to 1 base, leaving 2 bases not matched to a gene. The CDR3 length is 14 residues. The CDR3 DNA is TGTGCCAGCAGCTCAGGGGGCCCGAACACTGAAGCTTTCTTT. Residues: CASSSGGPNTEAFF.

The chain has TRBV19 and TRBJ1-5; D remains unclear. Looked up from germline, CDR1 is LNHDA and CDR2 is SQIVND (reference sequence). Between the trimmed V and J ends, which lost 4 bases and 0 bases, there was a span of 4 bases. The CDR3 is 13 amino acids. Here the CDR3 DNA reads TGTGCCAGTAGTAGAAATAGCAATCAGCCCCAGCATTTT. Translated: CASSRNSNQPQHF.

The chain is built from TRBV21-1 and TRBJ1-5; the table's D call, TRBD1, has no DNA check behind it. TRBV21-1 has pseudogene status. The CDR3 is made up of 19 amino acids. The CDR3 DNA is TGTGCCAGCAGCAGCGGCCTGGGAGACAGGGTCGGGTGCAATCAGCCCCAGCATTTT. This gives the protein CASSSGLGDRVGCNQPQHF.

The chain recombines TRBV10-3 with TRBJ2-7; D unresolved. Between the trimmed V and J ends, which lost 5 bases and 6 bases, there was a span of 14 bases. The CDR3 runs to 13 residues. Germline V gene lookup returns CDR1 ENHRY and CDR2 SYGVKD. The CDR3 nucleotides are TGTGCCATCAGTCGAACTCCAGTAGGCGAGCAGTACTTC. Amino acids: CAISRTPVGEQYF.

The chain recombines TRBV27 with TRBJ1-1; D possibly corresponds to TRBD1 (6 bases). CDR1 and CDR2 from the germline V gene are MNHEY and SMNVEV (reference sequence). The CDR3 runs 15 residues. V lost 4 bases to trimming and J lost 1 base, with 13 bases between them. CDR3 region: CASSYQAGENTEAFF. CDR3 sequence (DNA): TGTGCCAGCAGTTACCAGGCAGGGGAGAACACTGAAGCTTTCTTT.